The text below deals with one T cell receptor beta chain. Sequencing was performed with immunoSEQ multiplex PCR; in TCRdb, only in-frame clones are kept and a portion is missing. There are about 89,000 clones in the sample; around 86% occur only once, and under 25% lies in the top ten. The sample comes from a study of control samples from healthy donors and cancer patients. The CDR3 loop spans 17 amino acids. This sequence was found in a man aged 25 to 45 in good health. The sample consisted of blood. The chain combines TRBV12-2 with TRBJ2-4; TRBD1, the table's D call, lacks a check against the DNA. TRBV12-2 constitutes a pseudogene. The CDR3 DNA sequence: TGTGCAAGTCAGCTTAATTTGGGACAGGGATACAAAAACATTCAGTACTTC. Translated: CASQLNLGQGYKNIQYF.